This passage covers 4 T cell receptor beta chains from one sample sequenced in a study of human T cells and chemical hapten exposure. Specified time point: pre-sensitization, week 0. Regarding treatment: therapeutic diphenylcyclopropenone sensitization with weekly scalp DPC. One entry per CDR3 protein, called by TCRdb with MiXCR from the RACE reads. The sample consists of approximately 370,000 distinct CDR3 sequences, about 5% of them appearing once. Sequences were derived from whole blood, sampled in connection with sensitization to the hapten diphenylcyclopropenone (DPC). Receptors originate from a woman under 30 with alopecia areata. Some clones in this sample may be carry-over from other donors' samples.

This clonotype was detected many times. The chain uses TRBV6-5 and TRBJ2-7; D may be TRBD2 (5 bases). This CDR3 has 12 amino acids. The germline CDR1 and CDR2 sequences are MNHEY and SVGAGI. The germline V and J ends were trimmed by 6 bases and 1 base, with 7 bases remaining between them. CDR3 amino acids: CASSEGSYEQYF. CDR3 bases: TGTGCCAGCAGCGAGGGTTCCTACGAGCAGTACTTC.

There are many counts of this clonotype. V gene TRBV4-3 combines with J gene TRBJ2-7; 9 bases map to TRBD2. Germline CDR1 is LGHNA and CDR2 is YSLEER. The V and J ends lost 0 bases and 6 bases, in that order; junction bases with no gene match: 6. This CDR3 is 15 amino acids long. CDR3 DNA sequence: TGCGCCAGCAGCCAAGATTCTAGCGGGGCCCCCGAGCAGTACTTC. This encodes CASSQDSSGAPEQYF.

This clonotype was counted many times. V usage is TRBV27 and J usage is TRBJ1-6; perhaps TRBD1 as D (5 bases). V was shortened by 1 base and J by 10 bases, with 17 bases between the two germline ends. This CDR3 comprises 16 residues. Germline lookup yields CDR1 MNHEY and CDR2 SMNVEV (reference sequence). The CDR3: CASSLFGQGLGSPLHF. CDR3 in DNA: TGTGCCAGCAGTTTATTCGGGCAGGGTCTTGGATCACCCCTCCACTTT.

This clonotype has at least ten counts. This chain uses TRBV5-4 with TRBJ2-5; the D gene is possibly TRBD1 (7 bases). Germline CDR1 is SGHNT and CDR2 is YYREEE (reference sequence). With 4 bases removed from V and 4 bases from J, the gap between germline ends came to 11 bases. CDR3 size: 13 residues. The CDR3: CASSAGQRETQYF. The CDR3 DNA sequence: TGTGCCAGCAGCGCGGGACAGAGAGAGACCCAGTACTTC.